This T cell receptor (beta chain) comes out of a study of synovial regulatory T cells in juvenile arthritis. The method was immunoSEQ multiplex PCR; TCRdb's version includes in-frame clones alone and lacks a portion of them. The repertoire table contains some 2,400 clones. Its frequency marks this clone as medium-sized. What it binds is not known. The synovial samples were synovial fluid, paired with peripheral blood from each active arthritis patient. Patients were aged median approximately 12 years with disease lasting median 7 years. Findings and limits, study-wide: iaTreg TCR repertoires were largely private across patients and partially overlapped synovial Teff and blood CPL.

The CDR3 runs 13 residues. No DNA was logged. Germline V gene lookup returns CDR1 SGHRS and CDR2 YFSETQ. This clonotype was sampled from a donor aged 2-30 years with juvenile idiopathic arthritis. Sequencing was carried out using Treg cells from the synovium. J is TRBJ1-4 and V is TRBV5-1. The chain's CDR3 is CASSQAGSEKLFF.